These T cell receptor beta chains were read from a single sample in a study of post-analysis software for immune sequencing data. TCRdb redid the calling of the PCR reads with MiXCR, one entry per CDR3 protein. Of around 710,000 distinct CDR3 sequences detected, about 45% appear once; the ten largest clones hold roughly 5.2%. Sequencing was performed on blood. All receptors come from a girl between 10 and 17 years old with multiple sclerosis. Each CDR3 is given with its conserved first and last residue. A D gene is named only where the DNA matches it firmly. Expanded clones are given a class, and other clones once, few, many or no size at all.

V	J	size	D	DNA	CDR3
TRBV4-1	TRBJ2-7	many	TRBD1	TGCGCCAGCAGCCAAACAGGGGGTTACGAGCAGTACTTC	CASSQTGGYEQYF
TRBV7-9	TRBJ1-2	few	NA	TGTGCCAGCAGCTTAATGGGAGGGAAGTCAATCTATGGCTACACCTTC	CASSLMGGKSIYGYTF
TRBV5-6	TRBJ1-2	NA	TRBD1	TGTGCCAGCAGCGAAACAGGGGGCGGCAGTCATGGCTACACCTTC	CASSETGGGSHGYTF
TRBV3-1	TRBJ2-7	NA	NA	TGTGCCAGCAGCAGACAGCGCCCGCCTCCTTACGAGCAGTACTTC	CASSRQRPPPYEQYF
TRBV7-9	TRBJ2-7	NA	TRBD2	TGTGCCAGCAGCGCTCTAGCGGGAGGGCTTTTCGAGCAGTACTTC	CASSALAGGLFEQYF
TRBV5-1	TRBJ2-1	NA	NA	TGCGCCAGCAGCCCCGGGGACTTCAGCTCCTACAATGAGCAGTTCTTC	CASSPGDFSSYNEQFF
TRBV15	TRBJ2-1	NA	TRBD1	TGTGCCACCAGCGAGACAGGGCGCAATGAGCAGTTCTTC	CATSETGRNEQFF
TRBV20-1	TRBJ2-7	NA	NA	TGCAGTGCTCTCAGGACGGGCGCGGTCGAGCAGTACTTC	CSALRTGAVEQYF
TRBV28	TRBJ2-5	NA	NA	TGTGCCAGCAGTCCAATACGGGGACAGCGGGTGGAGACCCAGTACTTC	CASSPIRGQRVETQYF
TRBV7-3	TRBJ1-2	few	NA	TGTGCCAGCAGCCCAAGCGCGGCAGAGAACTATGGCTACACCTTC	CASSPSAAENYGYTF
TRBV28	TRBJ2-4	once	TRBD2	TGTGCCAGCTATGGATGGACTAGCGGGAGGGCTCGGTACTTC	CASYGWTSGRARYF